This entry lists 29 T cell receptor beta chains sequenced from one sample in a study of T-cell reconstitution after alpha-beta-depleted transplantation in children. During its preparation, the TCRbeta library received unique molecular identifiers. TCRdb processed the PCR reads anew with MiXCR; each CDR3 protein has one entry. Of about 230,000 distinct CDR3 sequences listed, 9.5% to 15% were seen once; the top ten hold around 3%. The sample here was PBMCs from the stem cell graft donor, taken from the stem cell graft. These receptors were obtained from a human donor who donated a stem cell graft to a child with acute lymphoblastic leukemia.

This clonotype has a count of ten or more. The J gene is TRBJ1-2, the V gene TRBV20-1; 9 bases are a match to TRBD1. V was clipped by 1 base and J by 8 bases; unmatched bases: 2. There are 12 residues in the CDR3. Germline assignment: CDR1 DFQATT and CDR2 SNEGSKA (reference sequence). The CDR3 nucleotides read TGCAGTGCTAGAGGACAGGGGGAGGGCTACACCTTC. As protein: CSARGQGEGYTF.

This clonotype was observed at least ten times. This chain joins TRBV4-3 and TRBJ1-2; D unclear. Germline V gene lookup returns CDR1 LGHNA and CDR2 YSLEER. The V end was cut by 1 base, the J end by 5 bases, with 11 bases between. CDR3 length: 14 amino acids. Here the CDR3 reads CASSQGLSGYGYTF. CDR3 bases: TGCGCCAGCAGCCAAGGCCTTAGTGGGTATGGCTACACCTTC.

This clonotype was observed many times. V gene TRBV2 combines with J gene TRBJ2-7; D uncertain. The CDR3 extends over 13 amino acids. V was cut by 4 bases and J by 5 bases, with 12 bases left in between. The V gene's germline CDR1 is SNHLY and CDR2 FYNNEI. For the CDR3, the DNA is TGTGCCAGCAGTGTCGATAGCACCGACGAGCAGTACTTC. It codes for CASSVDSTDEQYF.

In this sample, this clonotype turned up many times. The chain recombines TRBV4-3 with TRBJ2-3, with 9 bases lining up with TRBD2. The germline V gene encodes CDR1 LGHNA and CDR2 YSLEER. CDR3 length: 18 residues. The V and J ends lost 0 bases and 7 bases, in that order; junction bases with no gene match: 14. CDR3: CASSQDLSSGAAFNTQYF. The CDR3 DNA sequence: TGCGCCAGCAGCCAAGATCTTTCTAGCGGGGCAGCTTTCAATACGCAGTATTTT.

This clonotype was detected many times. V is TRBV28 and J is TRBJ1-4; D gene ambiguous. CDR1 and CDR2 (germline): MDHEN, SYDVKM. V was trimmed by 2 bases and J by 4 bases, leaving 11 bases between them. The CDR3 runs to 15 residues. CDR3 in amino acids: CASSLVAVFNEKLFF. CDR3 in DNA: TGTGCCAGCAGTTTAGTGGCAGTCTTTAATGAAAAACTGTTTTTT.

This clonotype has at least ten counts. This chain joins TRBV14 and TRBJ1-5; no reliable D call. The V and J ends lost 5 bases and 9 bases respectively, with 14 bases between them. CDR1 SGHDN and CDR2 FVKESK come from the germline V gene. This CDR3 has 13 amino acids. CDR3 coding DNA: TGTGCCAGCAGCTACTTAAACGGTGGGCCCCAGCATTTT. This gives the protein CASSYLNGGPQHF.

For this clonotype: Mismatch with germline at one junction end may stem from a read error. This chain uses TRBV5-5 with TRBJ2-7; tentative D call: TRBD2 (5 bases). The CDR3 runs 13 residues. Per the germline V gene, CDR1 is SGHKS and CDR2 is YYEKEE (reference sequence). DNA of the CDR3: TGTGCCAGGAGCTTTGGACTCCTCTACGAGCAGTACTTC. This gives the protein CARSFGLLYEQYF.

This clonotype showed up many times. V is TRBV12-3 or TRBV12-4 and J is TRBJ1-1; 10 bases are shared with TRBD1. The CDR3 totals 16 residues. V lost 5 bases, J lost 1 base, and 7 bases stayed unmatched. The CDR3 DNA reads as TGTGCCAGCAGTCCGACAGGGGGCTTTGGGAACACTGAAGCTTTCTTT. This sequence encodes CASSPTGGFGNTEAFF.

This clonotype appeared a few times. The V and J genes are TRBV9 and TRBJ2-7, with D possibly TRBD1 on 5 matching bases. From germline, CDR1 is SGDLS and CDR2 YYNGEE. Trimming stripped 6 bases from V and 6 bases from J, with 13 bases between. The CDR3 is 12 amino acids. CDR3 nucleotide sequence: TGTGCCAGCATGGCAGGGTGGTGCGAGCAGTACTTC. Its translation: CASMAGWCEQYF.

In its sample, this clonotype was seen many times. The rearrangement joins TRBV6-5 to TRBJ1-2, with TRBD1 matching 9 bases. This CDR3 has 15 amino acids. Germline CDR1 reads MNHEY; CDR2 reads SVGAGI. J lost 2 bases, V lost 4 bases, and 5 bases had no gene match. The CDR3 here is CASSLTGGPNYGYTF. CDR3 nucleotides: TGTGCCAGCAGTTTGACAGGGGGGCCGAACTATGGCTACACCTTC.

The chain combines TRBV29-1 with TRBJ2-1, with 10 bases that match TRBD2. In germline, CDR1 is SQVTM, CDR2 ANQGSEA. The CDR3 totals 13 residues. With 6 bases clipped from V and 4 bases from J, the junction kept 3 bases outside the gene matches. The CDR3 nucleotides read TGCAGCGTCCTAGCGGGGGCGTACAATGAGCAGTTCTTC. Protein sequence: CSVLAGAYNEQFF.

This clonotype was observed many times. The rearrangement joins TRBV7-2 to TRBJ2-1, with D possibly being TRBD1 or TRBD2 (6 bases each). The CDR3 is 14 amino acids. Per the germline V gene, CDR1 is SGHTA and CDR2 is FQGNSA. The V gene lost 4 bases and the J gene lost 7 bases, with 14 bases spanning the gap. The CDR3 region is CASSWGAGRNEQFF. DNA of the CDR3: TGTGCCAGCAGCTGGGGGGCGGGGCGGAATGAGCAGTTCTTC.

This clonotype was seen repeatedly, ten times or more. CDR3 sequence reads: CASSFDGDAEAFF. CDR3 coding DNA: TGCGCCAGCAGCTTCGACGGTGACGCTGAAGCTTTCTTT. The chain joins TRBV5-1 to TRBJ1-1; no definite D call. CDR1 SGHRS and CDR2 YFSETQ come from the germline V gene. The V end was cut by 2 bases, the J end by 6 bases, with 11 bases between. The CDR3 consists of 13 residues.

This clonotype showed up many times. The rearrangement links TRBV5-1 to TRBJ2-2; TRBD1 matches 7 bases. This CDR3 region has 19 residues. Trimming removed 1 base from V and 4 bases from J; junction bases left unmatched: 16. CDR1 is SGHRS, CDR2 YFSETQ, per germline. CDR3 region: CASSLMMKPATGITGELFF. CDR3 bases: TGCGCCAGCAGCTTGATGATGAAACCCGCGACAGGGATCACCGGGGAGCTGTTTTTT.

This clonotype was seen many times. The CDR3 DNA reads as TGTGCCATCAGTGCGGGGACAGGGGGGACTAACACCGGGGAGCTGTTTTTT. Translation: CAISAGTGGTNTGELFF. The chain has TRBV10-3 and TRBJ2-2; 11 nucleotides line up with TRBD1. Germline trimming cut 4 bases from V and 2 bases from J; bases unmatched to any gene: 6. Germline values: CDR1 ENHRY, CDR2 SYGVKD. The CDR3 is 17 residues long.

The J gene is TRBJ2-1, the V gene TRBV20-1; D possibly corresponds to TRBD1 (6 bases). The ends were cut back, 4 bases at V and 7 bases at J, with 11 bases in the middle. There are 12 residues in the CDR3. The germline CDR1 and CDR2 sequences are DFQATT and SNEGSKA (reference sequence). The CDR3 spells CSAIYRANEQFF. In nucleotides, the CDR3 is TGCAGTGCTATCTACAGGGCTAATGAGCAGTTCTTC.

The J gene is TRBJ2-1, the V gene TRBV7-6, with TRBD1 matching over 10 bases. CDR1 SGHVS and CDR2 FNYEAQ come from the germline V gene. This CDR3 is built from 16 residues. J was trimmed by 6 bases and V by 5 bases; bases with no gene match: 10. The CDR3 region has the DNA TGTGCCAGCAGCCATACCCTAGGACAGGGGGGCAATGAGCAGTTCTTC. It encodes CASSHTLGQGGNEQFF.

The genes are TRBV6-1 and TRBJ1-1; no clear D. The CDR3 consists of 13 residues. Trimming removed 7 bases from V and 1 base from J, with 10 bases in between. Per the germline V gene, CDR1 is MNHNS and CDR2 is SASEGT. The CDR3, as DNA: TGTGCCAGCACCCGACACCAGAACACTGAAGCTTTCTTT. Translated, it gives CASTRHQNTEAFF.

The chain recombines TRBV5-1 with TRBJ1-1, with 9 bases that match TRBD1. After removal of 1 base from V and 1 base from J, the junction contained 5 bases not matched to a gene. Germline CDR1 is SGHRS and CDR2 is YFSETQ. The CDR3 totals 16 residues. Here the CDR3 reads CASSLPMGQGNTEAFF. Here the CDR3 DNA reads TGCGCCAGCAGCTTGCCAATGGGACAGGGGAACACTGAAGCTTTCTTT.

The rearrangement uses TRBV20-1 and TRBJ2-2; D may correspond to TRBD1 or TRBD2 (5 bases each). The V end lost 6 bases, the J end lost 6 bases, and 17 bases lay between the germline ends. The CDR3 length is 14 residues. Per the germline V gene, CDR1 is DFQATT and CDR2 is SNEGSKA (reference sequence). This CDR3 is CSAEGPRDPGELFF. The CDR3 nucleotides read TGCAGTGCCGAGGGGCCCCGGGACCCCGGGGAGCTGTTTTTT.

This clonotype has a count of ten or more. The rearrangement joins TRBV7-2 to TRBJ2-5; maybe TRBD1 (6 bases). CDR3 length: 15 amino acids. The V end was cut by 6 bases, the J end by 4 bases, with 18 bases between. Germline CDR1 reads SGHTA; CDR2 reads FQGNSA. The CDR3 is CASRPNRMGAETQYF. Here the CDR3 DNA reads TGTGCCAGCAGGCCGAACCGAATGGGGGCAGAGACCCAGTACTTC.

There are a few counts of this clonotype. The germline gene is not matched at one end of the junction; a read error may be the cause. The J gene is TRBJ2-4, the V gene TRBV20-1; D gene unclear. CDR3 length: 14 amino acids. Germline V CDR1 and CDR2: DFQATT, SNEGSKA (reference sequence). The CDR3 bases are TGCAGTGCTAGGTCCCAGGCCTTGGTAAACAGTCAGTACTTC. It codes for CSARSQALVNSQYF.

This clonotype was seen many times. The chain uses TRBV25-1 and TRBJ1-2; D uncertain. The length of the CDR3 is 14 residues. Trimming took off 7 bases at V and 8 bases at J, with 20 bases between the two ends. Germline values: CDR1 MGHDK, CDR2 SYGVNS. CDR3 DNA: TGTGCCAGCACCCCCCATGAGGCAAAGGGCGGCTACACCTTC. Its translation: CASTPHEAKGGYTF.

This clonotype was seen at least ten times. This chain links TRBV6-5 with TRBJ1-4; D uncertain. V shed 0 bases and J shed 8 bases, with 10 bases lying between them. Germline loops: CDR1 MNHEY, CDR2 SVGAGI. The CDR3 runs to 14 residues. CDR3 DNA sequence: TGTGCCAGCAGTTACTCCGCAGGTTGGGAAAAACTGTTTTTT. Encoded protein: CASSYSAGWEKLFF.

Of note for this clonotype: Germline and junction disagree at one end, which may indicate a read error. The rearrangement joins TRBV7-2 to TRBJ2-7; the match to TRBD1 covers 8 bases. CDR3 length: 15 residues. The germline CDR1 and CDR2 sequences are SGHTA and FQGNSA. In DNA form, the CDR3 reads TGTGCCAGCAGCTTCGAAGCCGGGACAGGAAACGAGCAATACTTC. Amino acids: CASSFEAGTGNEQYF.

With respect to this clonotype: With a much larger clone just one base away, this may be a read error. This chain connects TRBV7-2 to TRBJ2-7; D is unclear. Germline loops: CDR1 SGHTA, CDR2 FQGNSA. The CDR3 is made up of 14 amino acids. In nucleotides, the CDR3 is TGTGCCAGCAGCAAAAGTACAGACTTGCACGAGAAGTACTTC. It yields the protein CASSKSTDLHEKYF.

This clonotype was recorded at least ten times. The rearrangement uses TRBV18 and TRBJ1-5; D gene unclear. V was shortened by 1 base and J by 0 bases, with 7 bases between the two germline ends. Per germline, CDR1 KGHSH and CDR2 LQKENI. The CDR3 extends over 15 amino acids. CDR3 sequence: CASSPQEYSNQPQHF. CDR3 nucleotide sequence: TGTGCCAGCTCACCACAAGAGTATAGCAATCAGCCCCAGCATTTT.

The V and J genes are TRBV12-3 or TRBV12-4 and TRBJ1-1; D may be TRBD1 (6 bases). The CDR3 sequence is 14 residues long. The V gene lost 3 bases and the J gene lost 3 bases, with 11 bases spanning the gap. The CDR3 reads CASSLAGGDTEAFF. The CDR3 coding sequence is TGTGCCAGCAGTTTGGCGGGGGGCGACACTGAAGCTTTCTTT.

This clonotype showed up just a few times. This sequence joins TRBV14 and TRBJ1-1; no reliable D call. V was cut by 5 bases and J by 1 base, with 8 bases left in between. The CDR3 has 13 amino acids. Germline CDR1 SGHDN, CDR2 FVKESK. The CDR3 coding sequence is TGTGCCAGCAGCTTTTTGCAGAACACTGAAGCTTTCTTT. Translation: CASSFLQNTEAFF.